A selection of T cell receptor beta chains follows, all from one sample in a study of T cells in Graves' hyperthyroidism and ophthalmopathy. TCRdb analysed the multiplex PCR reads with MiXCR anew, one entry per CDR3 protein. The data contain approximately 430,000 distinct CDR3 sequences, around 14% of them singletons. Sequenced input: blood. Receptor source: a woman aged 18-29 years with Graves' hyperthyroidism. Both conserved end residues are part of each CDR3. D genes are given only for firm matches. Expanded clones are given a class, and other clones once, few, many or no size at all.

d_gene: .; v_gene: TRBV7-9; abundance: many; j_gene: TRBJ2-1; CDR3nt: TGTACCAGCAGCTTCGGGACGGTCCTCTACAATGAGCAGTTCTTC; CDR3aa: CTSSFGTVLYNEQFF
d_gene: .; v_gene: TRBV12-3/TRBV12-4; abundance: many; j_gene: TRBJ1-5; CDR3nt: TGTGCCAGCAGTTTCTCCAGGGCCCTTGTGAGTCAGCCCCAGCATTTT; CDR3aa: CASSFSRALVSQPQHF
d_gene: TRBD2; v_gene: TRBV6-4; abundance: .; j_gene: TRBJ2-1; CDR3nt: TGTGCCAGCAGTGACTCGACAGCGGGAGGGCCGAGGGATGAGCAGTTCTTC; CDR3aa: CASSDSTAGGPRDEQFF
d_gene: .; v_gene: TRBV12-3/TRBV12-4; abundance: many; j_gene: TRBJ1-5; CDR3nt: TGTGCCAGCAGTTTCGCGGACACTAATCAGCCCCAGCATTTT; CDR3aa: CASSFADTNQPQHF
d_gene: TRBD2; v_gene: TRBV11-2; abundance: many; j_gene: TRBJ2-7; CDR3nt: TGTGCCAGCAGCATAGGACTAGCGGGAAGCTACGAGCAGTACTTC; CDR3aa: CASSIGLAGSYEQYF
d_gene: .; v_gene: TRBV19; abundance: .; j_gene: TRBJ2-3; CDR3nt: TGTGCCAGTAGTACCACAGGGAGCACAGATACGCAGTATTTT; CDR3aa: CASSTTGSTDTQYF
d_gene: .; v_gene: TRBV6-9; abundance: .; j_gene: TRBJ1-5; CDR3nt: TGTGCCACGGAGGAATGGAGCAATCAGCCCCAGCATTTT; CDR3aa: CATEEWSNQPQHF
d_gene: TRBD1; v_gene: TRBV6-2/TRBV6-3; abundance: many; j_gene: TRBJ1-1; CDR3nt: TGTGCCAGCAGTCGCCGGACAGGGAAGAGCACTGAAGCTTTCTTT; CDR3aa: CASSRRTGKSTEAFF
d_gene: .; v_gene: TRBV5-6; abundance: .; j_gene: TRBJ2-7; CDR3nt: TGTGCCAGCAGCCGGCGGACGCGGGTGTCCGAGCAGTACTTC; CDR3aa: CASSRRTRVSEQYF
d_gene: .; v_gene: TRBV7-6; abundance: few; j_gene: TRBJ1-1; CDR3nt: TGTGCCAGCAGCTCCGACCCCTTGGGGGCTTGGACTGAAGCTTTCTTT; CDR3aa: CASSSDPLGAWTEAFF
d_gene: TRBD1; v_gene: TRBV2; abundance: many; j_gene: TRBJ2-4; CDR3nt: TGTGCCAGCAGCGCAGACAGGGTCGGATCGTACTTC; CDR3aa: CASSADRVGSYF
d_gene: .; v_gene: TRBV29-1; abundance: few; j_gene: TRBJ2-2; CDR3nt: TGCAGCGTTGCTGGTGGAGTGACCGGGGAGCTGTTTTTT; CDR3aa: CSVAGGVTGELFF
d_gene: .; v_gene: TRBV12-3/TRBV12-4; abundance: many; j_gene: TRBJ1-1; CDR3nt: TGTGCCAGCTCGTTAGGGGCGCGCACTGAAGCTTTCTTT; CDR3aa: CASSLGARTEAFF
d_gene: .; v_gene: TRBV29-1; abundance: .; j_gene: TRBJ2-1; CDR3nt: TGCAGCGTTGAAGATCTGCCAGGTACTCCCCCTGCCTACAATGAGCAGTTCTTC; CDR3aa: CSVEDLPGTPPAYNEQFF
d_gene: .; v_gene: TRBV24-1; abundance: many; j_gene: TRBJ1-5; CDR3nt: TGTGCCACCAGTTGGGCAGGAGGTAATCAGCCCCAGCATTTT; CDR3aa: CATSWAGGNQPQHF
d_gene: .; v_gene: TRBV7-9; abundance: few; j_gene: TRBJ1-5; CDR3nt: TGTGCCAGCAGCTTATCTGGTTCGGGTAGCAATCAGCCCCAGCATTTT; CDR3aa: CASSLSGSGSNQPQHF
d_gene: TRBD1; v_gene: TRBV19; abundance: once; j_gene: TRBJ2-1; CDR3nt: TGTGCCAGTAGTATTGCCGGGACAGGCCACAATGAGCAGTTCTTC; CDR3aa: CASSIAGTGHNEQFF
d_gene: .; v_gene: TRBV7-9; abundance: many; j_gene: TRBJ1-1; CDR3nt: TGTGCCAGCAGCTTAACACAGATAATGAACACTGAAGCTTTCTTT; CDR3aa: CASSLTQIMNTEAFF
d_gene: .; v_gene: TRBV7-9; abundance: .; j_gene: TRBJ1-1; CDR3nt: TGTGCCAGCAGCTTAGGTTGGGGAGGCACTGAAGCTTTCTTT; CDR3aa: CASSLGWGGTEAFF
d_gene: TRBD1; v_gene: TRBV6-1; abundance: .; j_gene: TRBJ2-7; CDR3nt: TGTGCCACCCGGGACAGGGGGCTCGAGCAGTACTTC; CDR3aa: CATRDRGLEQYF
d_gene: .; v_gene: TRBV20-1; abundance: many; j_gene: TRBJ1-5; CDR3nt: TGCAGTGCTAGAGATCGGGGGGCAAGCAATCAGCCCCAGCATTTT; CDR3aa: CSARDRGASNQPQHF
d_gene: .; v_gene: TRBV28; abundance: many; j_gene: TRBJ2-1; CDR3nt: TGTGCCAGCATCTCGGGCCAGCGAGTGAATGAGCAGTTCTTC; CDR3aa: CASISGQRVNEQFF
d_gene: TRBD2; v_gene: TRBV5-6; abundance: many; j_gene: TRBJ2-5; CDR3nt: TGTGCCAGCAGCTGGTTGACTAGCGGGGGGGCCAGCGAGACCCAGTACTTC; CDR3aa: CASSWLTSGGASETQYF
d_gene: .; v_gene: TRBV7-8; abundance: .; j_gene: TRBJ1-4; CDR3nt: TGTGCCAGCAGCTACAGGACAACTAATGAAAAACTGTTTTTT; CDR3aa: CASSYRTTNEKLFF
d_gene: .; v_gene: TRBV28; abundance: .; j_gene: TRBJ2-2; CDR3nt: TGTGCCAGCAGTCCAGGGTGGAACACCGGGGAGCTGTTTTTT; CDR3aa: CASSPGWNTGELFF
d_gene: TRBD2; v_gene: TRBV20-1; abundance: many; j_gene: TRBJ2-7; CDR3nt: TGCAGTGCCCCGTTAGCGGGAGGGGGGTACGAGCAGTACTTC; CDR3aa: CSAPLAGGGYEQYF
d_gene: .; v_gene: TRBV7-9; abundance: many; j_gene: TRBJ2-2; CDR3nt: TGTGCCAGCAGCTTAGCTTGGTCCTCCGGTACCGGGGAGCTGTTTTTT; CDR3aa: CASSLAWSSGTGELFF
d_gene: .; v_gene: TRBV29-1; abundance: few; j_gene: TRBJ2-2; CDR3nt: TGCAGCGTTCAAACAGGGCCGAACACCGGGGAGCTGTTTTTT; CDR3aa: CSVQTGPNTGELFF
d_gene: .; v_gene: TRBV6-1; abundance: few; j_gene: TRBJ1-2; CDR3nt: TGTGCCAGCAGTTATAGTGGCTACACCTTC; CDR3aa: CASSYSGYTF
d_gene: TRBD1; v_gene: TRBV7-9; abundance: few; j_gene: TRBJ2-2; CDR3nt: TGTGCCAGCAGCACCGCAGGGGGTACCGGGGAGCTGTTTTTT; CDR3aa: CASSTAGGTGELFF
d_gene: .; v_gene: TRBV24-1; abundance: few; j_gene: TRBJ1-2; CDR3nt: TGTGCCACCAGTGATTCAATTCTCGGGACGCGAGGCTACACCTTC; CDR3aa: CATSDSILGTRGYTF
d_gene: .; v_gene: TRBV2; abundance: many; j_gene: TRBJ1-2; CDR3nt: TGTGCCAGCAGCCTCGGTTCGCCCTATGGCTACACCTTC; CDR3aa: CASSLGSPYGYTF
d_gene: .; v_gene: TRBV18; abundance: many; j_gene: TRBJ1-4; CDR3nt: TGTGCCAGCTCACCAATGCACAGGAATGAAAAACTGTTTTTT; CDR3aa: CASSPMHRNEKLFF
d_gene: .; v_gene: TRBV10-3; abundance: .; j_gene: TRBJ2-2; CDR3nt: TGTGCCATCAGTGAGCGGGCTAGCTCCGGGGAGCTGTTTTTT; CDR3aa: CAISERASSGELFF
d_gene: .; v_gene: TRBV7-2; abundance: few; j_gene: TRBJ1-1; CDR3nt: TGTGCCAGCAGCTTACAGATGGACACTGAAGCTTTCTTT; CDR3aa: CASSLQMDTEAFF
d_gene: .; v_gene: TRBV20-1; abundance: .; j_gene: TRBJ2-1; CDR3nt: TGCAGTGCTGCCGATATTCCCGGTATCTACTGGGGTAATGAGCAGTTCTTC; CDR3aa: CSAADIPGIYWGNEQFF
d_gene: TRBD2; v_gene: TRBV19; abundance: few; j_gene: TRBJ2-7; CDR3nt: TGTGCCACCAGAGGGGGCCGAAATAGCGGGAGGGCCAGCTCGACCGAGCAGTACTTC; CDR3aa: CATRGGRNSGRASSTEQYF
d_gene: .; v_gene: TRBV10-3; abundance: .; j_gene: TRBJ2-1; CDR3nt: TGTGCCATCAGTGCAAGGCTAGGGGGATCGCATGAGCAGTTCTTC; CDR3aa: CAISARLGGSHEQFF
d_gene: .; v_gene: TRBV12-3/TRBV12-4; abundance: many; j_gene: TRBJ2-7; CDR3nt: TGTGCCAGCAGTTTAGGCGGTAACTCCTACGAGCAGTACTTC; CDR3aa: CASSLGGNSYEQYF
d_gene: .; v_gene: TRBV24-1; abundance: few; j_gene: TRBJ2-2; CDR3nt: TGTGCCACCAGTGACCGATGGAGCGGGGAGCTGTTTTTT; CDR3aa: CATSDRWSGELFF
d_gene: TRBD2; v_gene: TRBV12-3/TRBV12-4; abundance: .; j_gene: TRBJ2-4; CDR3nt: TGTGCCAGCAGTTTAGTCGGGGGGGGGGGCGGCAACATTCAGTACTTC; CDR3aa: CASSLVGGGGGNIQYF
d_gene: .; v_gene: TRBV7-2; abundance: many; j_gene: TRBJ2-3; CDR3nt: TGTGCCAGCAGCTTAGTGATTATGGGGGGCAGAATCTCAGATACGCAGTATTTT; CDR3aa: CASSLVIMGGRISDTQYF
d_gene: .; v_gene: TRBV6-1; abundance: few; j_gene: TRBJ2-1; CDR3nt: TGTGCCAGCAGCTTGGGATCCCATAGCTCCTACAATGAGCAGTTCTTC; CDR3aa: CASSLGSHSSYNEQFF